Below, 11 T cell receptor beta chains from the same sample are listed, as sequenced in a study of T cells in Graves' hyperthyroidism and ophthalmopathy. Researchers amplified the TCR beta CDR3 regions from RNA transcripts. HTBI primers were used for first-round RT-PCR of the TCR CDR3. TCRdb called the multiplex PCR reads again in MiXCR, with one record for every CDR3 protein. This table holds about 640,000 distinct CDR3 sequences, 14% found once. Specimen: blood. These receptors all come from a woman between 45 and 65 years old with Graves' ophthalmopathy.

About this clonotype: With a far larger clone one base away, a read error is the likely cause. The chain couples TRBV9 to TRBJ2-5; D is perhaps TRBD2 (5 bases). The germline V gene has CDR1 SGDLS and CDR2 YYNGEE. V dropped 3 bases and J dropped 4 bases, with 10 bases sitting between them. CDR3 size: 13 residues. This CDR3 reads CASSGGRGETQYF. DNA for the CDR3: TGTGCCAGCAGCGGCGGACGGGGAGAGACCCAGTACTTC.

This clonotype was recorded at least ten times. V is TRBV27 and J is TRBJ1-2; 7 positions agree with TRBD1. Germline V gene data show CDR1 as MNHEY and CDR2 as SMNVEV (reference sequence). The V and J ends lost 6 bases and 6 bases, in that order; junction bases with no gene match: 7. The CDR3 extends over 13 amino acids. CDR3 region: CASRTGTANGYTF. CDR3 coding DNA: TGTGCCAGCAGGACTGGGACAGCAAATGGCTACACCTTC.

In nucleotides, the CDR3 is TGTGCCAGCAGTCGCATCAGGACAGGGGGCCAGCCCCAGCATTTT. Translated: CASSRIRTGGQPQHF. The chain employs TRBV6-1 and TRBJ1-5; 11 bases fit TRBD1. After removal of 5 bases from V and 7 bases from J, the junction contained 7 bases not matched to a gene. CDR3 size: 15 residues. Per germline, CDR1 MNHNS and CDR2 SASEGT.

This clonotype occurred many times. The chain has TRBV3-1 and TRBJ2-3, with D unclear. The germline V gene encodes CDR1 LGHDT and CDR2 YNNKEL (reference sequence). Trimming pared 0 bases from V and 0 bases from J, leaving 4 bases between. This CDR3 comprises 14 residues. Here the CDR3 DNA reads TGTGCCAGCAGCCAAGAGAAGAGCACAGATACGCAGTATTTT. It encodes CASSQEKSTDTQYF.

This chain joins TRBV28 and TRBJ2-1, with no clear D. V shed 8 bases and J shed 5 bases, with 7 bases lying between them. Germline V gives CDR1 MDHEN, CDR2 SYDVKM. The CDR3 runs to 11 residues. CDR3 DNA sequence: TGTGCCAGCCCCAAAAACAATGAGCAGTTCTTC. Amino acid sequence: CASPKNNEQFF.

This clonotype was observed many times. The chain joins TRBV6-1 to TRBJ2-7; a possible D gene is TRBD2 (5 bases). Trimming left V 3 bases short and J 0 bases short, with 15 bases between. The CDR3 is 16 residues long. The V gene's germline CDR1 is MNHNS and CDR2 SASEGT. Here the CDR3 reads CASSELRASYSYEQYF. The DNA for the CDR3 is TGTGCCAGCAGTGAGCTCCGGGCTAGCTACTCCTACGAGCAGTACTTC.

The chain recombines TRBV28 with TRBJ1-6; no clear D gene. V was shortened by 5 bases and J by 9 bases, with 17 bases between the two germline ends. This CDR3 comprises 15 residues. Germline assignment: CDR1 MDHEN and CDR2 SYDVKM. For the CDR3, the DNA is TGTGCCAGCAGTCTCCCGGGCTCTACACGTTCACCCCTCCACTTT. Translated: CASSLPGSTRSPLHF.

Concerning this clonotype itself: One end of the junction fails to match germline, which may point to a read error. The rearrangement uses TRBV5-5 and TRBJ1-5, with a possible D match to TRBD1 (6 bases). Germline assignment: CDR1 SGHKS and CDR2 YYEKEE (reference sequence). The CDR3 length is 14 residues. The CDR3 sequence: CVSSIQGGDQPQHF. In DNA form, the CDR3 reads TGTGTCAGCAGCATACAGGGTGGTGATCAGCCCCAGCATTTT.

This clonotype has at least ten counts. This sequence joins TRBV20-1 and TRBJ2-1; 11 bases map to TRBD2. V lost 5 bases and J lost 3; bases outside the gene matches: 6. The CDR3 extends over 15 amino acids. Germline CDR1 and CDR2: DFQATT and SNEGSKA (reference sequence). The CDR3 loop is CSAPSGTSGYNEQFF. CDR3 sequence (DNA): TGCAGTGCTCCATCCGGGACTAGCGGCTACAATGAGCAGTTCTTC.

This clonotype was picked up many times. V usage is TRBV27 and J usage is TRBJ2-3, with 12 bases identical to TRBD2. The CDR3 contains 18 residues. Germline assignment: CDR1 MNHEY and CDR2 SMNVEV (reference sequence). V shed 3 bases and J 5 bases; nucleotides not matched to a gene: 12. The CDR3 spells CASSFGVASGRAIDTQYF. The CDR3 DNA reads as TGTGCCAGCAGTTTCGGGGTCGCTAGCGGGAGGGCCATAGATACGCAGTATTTT.

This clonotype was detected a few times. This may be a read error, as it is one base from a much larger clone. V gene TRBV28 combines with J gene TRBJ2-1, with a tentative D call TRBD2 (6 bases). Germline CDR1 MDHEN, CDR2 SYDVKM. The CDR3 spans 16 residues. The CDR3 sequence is CASSAFGTPQYNERFF. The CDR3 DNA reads TGTGCCAGCAGTGCGTTCGGGACTCCCCAATACAATGAGCGGTTCTTC. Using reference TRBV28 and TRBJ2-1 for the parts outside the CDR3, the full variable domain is DVKVTQSSRYLVKRTGEKVFLECVQDMDHENMFWYRQDPGLGLRLIYFSYDVKMKEKGDIPEGYSVSREKKERFSLILESASTNQTSMYLCASSAFGTPQYNERFFGPGTRLTVL.